The 21 T cell receptor beta chains presented below share a single source sample, sequenced in a study of PD-1 blockade in classical Hodgkin lymphoma. Data came from immunoSEQ multiplex PCR; TCRdb stores just in-frame clones and leaves some out. The sample contains about 46,000 clones, 73% of which appear only once. Every one of the patients relapsed after autologous stem cell transplantation (brentuximab vedotin exposure was variable). The sample consisted of peripheral blood mononuclear cells (PBMCs), taken at baseline. The receptor source for this set is a human donor with classical Hodgkin lymphoma.

The chain uses TRBV28 and TRBJ2-5, with a weak D call TRBD2 (5 bases). The J call may be mistaken, given a closer DNA end match to TRBJ2-7. CDR1 MDHEN and CDR2 SYDVKM come from the germline V gene. This CDR3 spans 15 amino acids. CDR3 residues: CASSLAGSSSYEQYF. The DNA for the CDR3 is TGTGCCAGCAGTTTGGCGGGTAGCAGCTCCTACGAGCAGTACTTC.

The genes are TRBV4-2 and TRBJ1-2; D is perhaps TRBD1 (5 bases). CDR3 size: 14 residues. Germline CDR1 is LGHNA and CDR2 is YNFKEQ. Trimming took off 1 base at V and 2 bases at J, with 8 bases between the two ends. Here the CDR3 DNA reads TGTGCCAGCAGCCAAGTAGGGGAAAACTATGGCTACACCTTC. Its translation is CASSQVGENYGYTF.

This clone came up once. The chain links TRBV2 to TRBJ1-5, with 7 bases fitting TRBD1. V shed 6 bases and J 4 bases; nucleotides not matched to a gene: 3. The germline V gene has CDR1 SNHLY and CDR2 FYNNEI. The CDR3 is made up of 13 amino acids. The CDR3 region is CASRTGMNQPQHF. Here the CDR3 DNA reads TGTGCCAGCAGGACAGGGATGAATCAGCCCCAGCATTTT.

This chain uses TRBV29-1 with TRBJ1-4, with D possibly matching TRBD1 (5 bases). CDR3 length: 11 amino acids. With 1 base removed from V and 15 bases from J, the gap between germline ends came to 12 bases. Germline lookup yields CDR1 SQVTM and CDR2 ANQGSEA. The CDR3 sequence is CSVEGGTGLFF. CDR3 coding DNA: TGCAGCGTTGAAGGTGGGACGGGTTTGTTTTTT.

The V gene is TRBV5-6, the J gene TRBJ1-2; no definite D call. V shed 0 bases and J shed 2 bases, with 11 bases lying between them. In germline, CDR1 is SGHDT, CDR2 YYEEEE. The CDR3 runs to 15 residues. CDR3 residues: CASSLGETLNYGYTF. The CDR3 DNA reads as TGTGCCAGCAGCTTGGGGGAGACTCTCAACTATGGCTACACCTTC.

A note on this clone: This sample includes further DNA sequences coding for the same CDR3. The chain recombines TRBV20-1 with TRBJ1-2; D is uncertain. The CDR3 is made up of 11 amino acids. V was cut by 6 bases and J by 8 bases, with 13 bases left in between. The germline gives CDR1 DFQATT, CDR2 SNEGSKA (reference sequence). CDR3 sequence reads: CSARTREGYTF. In nucleotides, the CDR3 is TGCAGTGCCCGGACCCGGGAAGGCTACACCTTC.

The chain joins TRBV6-6 to TRBJ2-7, with D tentatively TRBD2 (5 bases). Per the germline V gene, CDR1 is MNHNY and CDR2 is SVGAGI (reference sequence). The CDR3 runs 12 residues. Trimming shortened V by 5 bases and J by 4 bases, and 9 bases separated the two germline ends. This chain's CDR3 is CASSGSSYEQYF. In DNA, the CDR3 is TGTGCCAGCAGTGGGAGTTCGTACGAGCAGTACTTC.

This clone has only a few counts. This chain joins TRBV4-2 and TRBJ1-1; a possible D gene is TRBD1 (6 bases). Germline loops: CDR1 LGHNA, CDR2 YNFKEQ. The length of the CDR3 is 14 residues. Trimming took off 7 bases at V and 4 bases at J, with 16 bases between the two ends. In nucleotides, the CDR3 is TGTGCCAGCATCGCCGTACAGGGTATCACTGAAGCTTTCTTT. Protein product: CASIAVQGITEAFF.

This chain uses TRBV30 with TRBJ1-1; 8 bases fit TRBD1. This CDR3 spans 14 amino acids. CDR1 and CDR2 (germline): GTSNPN, SVGIG (reference sequence). V lost 2 bases to trimming and J lost 1 base; unmatched junction nucleotides: 3. The DNA of the CDR3 is TGTGCCTGGAGTTATACAGGGGGGAACACTGAAGCTTTCTTT. It is translated as CAWSYTGGNTEAFF.

V usage is TRBV28 and J usage is TRBJ2-7; no firm D call. This CDR3 is 10 amino acids long. The V gene lost 3 bases and the J gene lost 7 bases, with 4 bases spanning the gap. Germline V gene data show CDR1 as MDHEN and CDR2 as SYDVKM. The CDR3 sequence: CASSFKEQYF. The DNA of the CDR3 is TGTGCCAGCAGTTTTAAAGAGCAGTACTTC.

The chain combines TRBV25-1 with TRBJ2-1; 9 positions match TRBD2. Germline CDR1 is MGHDK and CDR2 is SYGVNS. Germline trimming cut 7 bases from V and 0 bases from J; bases unmatched to any gene: 7. This CDR3 has 16 residues. CDR3 protein: CASTPGLASSYNEQFF. Here the CDR3 DNA reads TGTGCCAGCACCCCCGGACTAGCGAGCTCCTACAATGAGCAGTTCTTC.

The chain couples TRBV4-1 to TRBJ1-4, with TRBD1 identical over 10 bases. The CDR3 runs 17 residues. Per germline, CDR1 MGHRA and CDR2 YSYEKL. V was clipped by 3 bases and J by 3 bases; unmatched bases: 7. The CDR3: CASSQTGGAGANEKLFF. CDR3 in DNA: TGCGCCAGCAGCCAGACAGGGGGCGCGGGAGCTAATGAAAAACTGTTTTTT.

The chain uses TRBV6-5 and TRBJ1-2; no definite D call. Per the germline V gene, CDR1 is MNHEY and CDR2 is SVGAGI. Trimming left V 2 bases short and J 3 bases short, with 10 bases between. The length of the CDR3 is 14 residues. The DNA of the CDR3 is TGTGCCAGCAGTTACGGGGTGGCGGACTATGGCTACACCTTC. Its translation is CASSYGVADYGYTF.

This clone was seen only a few times. The V and J genes are TRBV11-2 and TRBJ1-2; D unresolved. CDR1 is SGHAT, CDR2 FQNNGV, per germline. CDR3 length equals 13 residues. Trimming left V 3 bases short and J 2 bases short, with 7 bases between. The CDR3 is CASSFTANYGYTF. The DNA for the CDR3 is TGTGCCAGCAGCTTTACAGCGAACTATGGCTACACCTTC.

The CDR3 spells CASSLAPGTLNEQFF. The CDR3 region has the DNA TGTGCCAGCAGCTTAGCGCCGGGGACGCTCAATGAGCAGTTCTTC. The chain joins TRBV11-1 to TRBJ2-1, with D possibly called TRBD1 or TRBD2 (5 bases each). Germline V gene lookup returns CDR1 SGHAT and CDR2 FQDESV (reference sequence). The CDR3 contains 15 residues. V was shortened by 0 bases and J by 6 bases, with 12 bases between the two germline ends.

The chain carries TRBV5-1 and TRBJ2-3; TRBD2 might be the D (6 bases). The germline gives CDR1 SGHRS, CDR2 YFSETQ. Trimming removed 0 bases at V and 0 bases at J, with 11 bases between. There are 16 residues in the CDR3. CDR3 amino acids: CASSLGAGMSTDTQYF. The CDR3 DNA reads TGCGCCAGCAGCTTGGGGGCGGGGATGAGCACAGATACGCAGTATTTT.

The CDR3 protein is CASSWTLTGSSYEQYF. DNA of the CDR3: TGTGCCAGCAGCTGGACCCTCACAGGGAGCTCCTACGAGCAGTACTTC. This sequence joins TRBV11-3 and TRBJ2-7, with D tentatively TRBD1 (6 bases). Trimming removed 4 bases from V and 0 bases from J, with 16 bases in between. Germline CDR1 reads SGHNT; CDR2 reads YENEEA. The CDR3 has 16 amino acids.

DNA of the CDR3: TGTGCCAGCAGCCCGCCCGGGTCCTACGAGCAGTACTTC. This encodes CASSPPGSYEQYF. The chain recombines TRBV6-5 with TRBJ2-7; no clear D. The V end was cut by 6 bases, the J end by 1 base, with 10 bases between. CDR1 is MNHEY, CDR2 SVGAGI, per germline. The CDR3 has 13 amino acids.

This chain joins TRBV4-1 and TRBJ2-7, with 9 bases identical to TRBD2. This CDR3 has 17 residues. Germline V CDR1 and CDR2: MGHRA, YSYEKL. The V segment lost 0 bases and the J segment 0 bases; nucleotides outside the gene matches: 6. DNA for the CDR3: TGCGCCAGCAGCCAAGATTTCCCGACTAGCGGCTCCTACGAGCAGTACTTC. Residues: CASSQDFPTSGSYEQYF.

This sequence joins TRBV5-1 and TRBJ2-2; a weak D match, TRBD1 (6 bases). The CDR3 loop spans 14 amino acids. Trimming removed 6 bases from V and 2 bases from J, with 11 bases in between. The germline V gene encodes CDR1 SGHRS and CDR2 YFSETQ. CDR3 region: CASILGANTGELFF. CDR3 nucleotides: TGCGCCAGCATCCTGGGGGCAAACACCGGGGAGCTGTTTTTT.

The CDR3 loop is CASSLVAVTYEQYF. The CDR3 DNA is TGTGCCAGCAGTTTAGTCGCGGTAACCTACGAGCAGTACTTC. V gene TRBV28 combines with J gene TRBJ2-7; D is ambiguous. CDR1 and CDR2 (germline): MDHEN, SYDVKM. V was clipped by 2 bases and J by 2 bases, with 10 bases between them. This CDR3 region has 14 residues.